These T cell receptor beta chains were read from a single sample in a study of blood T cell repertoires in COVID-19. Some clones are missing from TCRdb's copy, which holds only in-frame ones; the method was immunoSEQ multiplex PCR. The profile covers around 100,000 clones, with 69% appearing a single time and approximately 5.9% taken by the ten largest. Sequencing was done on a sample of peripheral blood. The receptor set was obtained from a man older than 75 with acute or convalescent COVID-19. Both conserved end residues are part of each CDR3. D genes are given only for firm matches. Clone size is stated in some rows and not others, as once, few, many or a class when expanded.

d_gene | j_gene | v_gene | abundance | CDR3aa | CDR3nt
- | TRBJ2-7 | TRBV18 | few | CASSPEGGEQYF | TGTGCCAGCTCACCAGAAGGGGGCGAGCAGTACTTC
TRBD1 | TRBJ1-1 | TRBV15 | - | CATSIGQGNTEAFF | TGTGCCACCAGCATCGGACAGGGAAATACTGAAGCTTTCTTT
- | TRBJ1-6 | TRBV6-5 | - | CASSPVGSNNSPLHF | TGTGCCAGCAGCCCAGTCGGGTCTAATAATTCACCCCTCCACTTT
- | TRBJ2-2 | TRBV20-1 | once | CSASSDTGELFF | TGCAGTGCTAGTTCTGACACCGGGGAGCTGTTTTTT
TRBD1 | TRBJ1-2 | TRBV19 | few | CASSVRSTGGRGYTF | TGTGCCAGTAGTGTCAGATCTACAGGGGGTCGGGGCTACACCTTC
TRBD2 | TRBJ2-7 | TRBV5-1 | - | CASSLGPAGGPYEQYF | TGCGCCAGCAGCTTGGGTCCAGCGGGAGGCCCCTACGAGCAGTACTTC
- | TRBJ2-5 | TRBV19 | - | CASSTLALGRETQYF | TGTGCCAGTAGTACCCTAGCGTTGGGGCGAGAGACCCAGTACTTC
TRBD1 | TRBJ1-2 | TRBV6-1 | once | CASSEGTGGINYGYTF | TGTGCCAGCAGTGAAGGTACAGGGGGAATTAACTATGGCTACACCTTC
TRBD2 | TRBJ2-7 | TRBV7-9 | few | CASSDGTSGSSDEQYF | TGTGCCAGCAGCGATGGGACTAGCGGGAGTAGCGACGAGCAGTACTTC
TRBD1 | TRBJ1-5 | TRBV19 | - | CASTRDSSYQPQHF | TGTGCCAGTACCCGGGACAGTTCATATCAGCCCCAGCATTTT
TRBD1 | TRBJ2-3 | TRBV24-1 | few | CATNSGTGRTDTQYF | TGTGCCACCAACTCCGGGACAGGGCGCACAGATACGCAGTATTTT
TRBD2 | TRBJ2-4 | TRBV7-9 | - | CASSFLAGAIQYF | TGTGCCAGCAGCTTCTTAGCGGGGGCCATTCAGTACTTC
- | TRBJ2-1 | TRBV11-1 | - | CASSLGRGPSYNEQFF | TGTGCCAGCAGCTTAGGGAGGGGACCTTCCTACAATGAGCAGTTCTTC
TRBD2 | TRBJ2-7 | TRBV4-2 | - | CASSPSGRAADEQYF | TGTGCCAGCAGCCCTAGCGGGAGGGCCGCAGACGAGCAGTACTTC
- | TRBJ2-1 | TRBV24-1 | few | CATSDGVGQPDNEQFF | TGTGCCACCAGTGATGGAGTGGGGCAACCAGACAATGAGCAGTTCTTC
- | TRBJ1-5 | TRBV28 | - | CASSPNSDQPQHF | TGTGCCAGCAGTCCCAACAGTGATCAGCCCCAGCATTTT
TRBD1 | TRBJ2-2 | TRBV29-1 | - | CSDDDRGRHVGELFF | TGCAGCGATGACGACAGGGGACGCCACGTCGGGGAGCTGTTTTTT
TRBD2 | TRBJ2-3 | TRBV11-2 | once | CASSRGGSTDTQYF | TGTGCCAGCAGCCGGGGGGGGAGCACAGATACGCAGTATTTT
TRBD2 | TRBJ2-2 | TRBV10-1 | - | CASSGTSFGELFF | TGCGCCAGCAGTGGGACTAGCTTCGGGGAGCTGTTTTTT
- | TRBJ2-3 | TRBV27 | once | CASRLRSGRGTDTQYF | TGTGCCAGCCGGCTACGCTCGGGGAGGGGGACAGATACGCAGTATTTT
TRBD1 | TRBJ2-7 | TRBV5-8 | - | CASSPRTGTYEQYF | TGTGCCAGCAGCCCCCGGACAGGGACCTACGAGCAGTACTTC
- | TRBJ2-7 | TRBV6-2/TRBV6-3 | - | CASSYPGTMYEQYF | TGTGCCAGCAGTTACCCCGGGACAATGTACGAGCAGTACTTC
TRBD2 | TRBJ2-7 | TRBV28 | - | CASSYWGGGVYEQYF | TGTGCCAGCAGTTATTGGGGGGGAGGGGTTTACGAGCAGTACTTC
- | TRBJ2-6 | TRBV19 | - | CASSMTWNSLSGANVLTF | TGTGCCAGTAGTATGACATGGAATTCCCTATCTGGGGCCAACGTCCTGACTTTC
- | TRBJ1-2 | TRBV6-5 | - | CASSKRRVSPDGYTF | TGTGCCAGCAGTAAACGCAGGGTATCCCCCGACGGCTACACCTTC
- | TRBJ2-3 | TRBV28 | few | CASSLIRGRDTQYF | TGTGCCAGCAGTTTAATCCGGGGAAGAGATACGCAGTATTTT
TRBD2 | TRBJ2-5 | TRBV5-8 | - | CASSLVGPSGSSKTQYF | TGTGCCAGCAGCTTGGTCGGTCCCAGCGGGAGTTCCAAGACCCAGTACTTC
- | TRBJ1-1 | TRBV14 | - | CASSQADTEAFF | TGTGCCAGCAGCCAAGCGGACACTGAAGCTTTCTTT
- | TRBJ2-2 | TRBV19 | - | CASSIIAGRNTGELFF | TGTGCCAGTAGTATAATCGCAGGCAGGAACACCGGGGAGCTGTTTTTT
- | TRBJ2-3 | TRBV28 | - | CASTLTGPFTTDTQYF | TGTGCCAGCACTCTCACAGGGCCCTTCACCACAGATACGCAGTATTTT
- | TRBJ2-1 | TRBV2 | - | CASSRDFKMGREQFF | TGTGCCAGCAGTCGGGACTTTAAAATGGGTCGTGAGCAGTTCTTC
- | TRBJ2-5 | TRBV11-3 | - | CASSLAGSEETQYF | TGTGCCAGCAGCTTAGCTGGTTCGGAAGAGACCCAGTACTTC
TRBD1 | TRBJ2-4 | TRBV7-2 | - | CASSAGQGGGNIQYF | TGTGCCAGCAGCGCCGGACAGGGAGGAGGAAACATTCAGTACTTC
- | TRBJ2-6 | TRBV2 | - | CASSSGANVLTF | TGTGCCAGCTCTTCTGGGGCCAACGTCCTGACTTTC
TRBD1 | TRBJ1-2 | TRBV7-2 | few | CASRIQGGPNYGYTF | TGTGCCAGCAGAATACAGGGGGGGCCTAACTATGGCTACACCTTC
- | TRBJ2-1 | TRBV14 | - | CASSQGGEQFF | TGTGCCAGCAGCCAAGGTGGCGAGCAGTTCTTC
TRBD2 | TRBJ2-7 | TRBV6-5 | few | CASRDGLAAYEQYF | TGTGCCAGCAGGGATGGACTAGCGGCCTACGAGCAGTACTTC
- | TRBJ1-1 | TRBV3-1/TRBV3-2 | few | CASSHGSGMGAFF | TGTGCCAGCAGCCACGGGTCAGGGATGGGTGCTTTCTTT
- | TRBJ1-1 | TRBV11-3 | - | CASSSGTSNTEAFF | TGTGCCAGCAGCTCCGGGACATCCAACACTGAAGCTTTCTTT
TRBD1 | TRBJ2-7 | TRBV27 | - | CASSPRDRGYEQYF | TGTGCCAGCAGTCCACGGGACAGGGGTTACGAGCAGTACTTC
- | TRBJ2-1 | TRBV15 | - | CATSRGQYNEQFF | TGTGCCACCAGCAGAGGCCAGTACAATGAGCAGTTCTTC
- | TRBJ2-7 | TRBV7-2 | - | CASSSYTRSYEQYF | TGTGCCAGCAGCTCCTACACCAGGTCCTACGAGCAGTACTTC
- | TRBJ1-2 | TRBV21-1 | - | CASWTGHYGYTF | TGTGCCAGCTGGACAGGGCATTATGGCTACACCTTC
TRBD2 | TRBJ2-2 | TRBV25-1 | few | CASSALLAGAPTGELFF | TGTGCCAGCAGTGCCCTACTAGCGGGAGCTCCCACCGGGGAGCTGTTTTTT
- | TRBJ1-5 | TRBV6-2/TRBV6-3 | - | CASSPRGGLDQPQHF | TGTGCCAGCAGTCCCCGCGGGGGCTTGGATCAGCCCCAGCATTTT
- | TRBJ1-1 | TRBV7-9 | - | CASSQVPKAFF | TGTGCCAGCAGCCAGGTCCCCAAAGCTTTCTTT
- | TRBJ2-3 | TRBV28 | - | CASSPGLGGTDTQYF | TGTGCCAGCAGCCCTGGGTTAGGGGGCACAGATACGCAGTATTTT
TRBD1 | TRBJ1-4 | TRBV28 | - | CASSLPFRGGQGIQKLFF | TGTGCCAGCAGTTTGCCGTTCCGGGGGGGACAGGGAATTCAAAAACTGTTTTTT
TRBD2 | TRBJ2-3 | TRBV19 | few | CASSIMRTSGSADTQYF | TGTGCCAGTAGTATAATGAGGACTAGCGGGAGCGCAGATACGCAGTATTTT
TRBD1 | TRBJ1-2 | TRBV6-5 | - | CASSRGQGDHGYTF | TGTGCCAGCAGCCGGGGACAGGGGGACCATGGCTACACCTTC
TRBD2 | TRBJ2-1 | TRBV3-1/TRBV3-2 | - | CASRTGTSGQFF | TGTGCCAGCAGAACTGGGACTAGCGGACAGTTCTTC
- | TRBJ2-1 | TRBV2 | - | CASSSDSKGYNEQFF | TGTGCCAGCAGCTCCGACAGCAAGGGGTACAATGAGCAGTTCTTC